Sequencing of this T cell receptor beta chain was carried out in a study of blood T cell repertoires in COVID-19. Turning to the study itself: COVID-19 samples, acute and convalescent, were from the United States, Italy and Spain. In each case, the material was cDNA or gDNA derived from T cells, B-cell-depleted T cells, or PBMCs.

The CDR3 has 15 residues. V lost 4 bases to trimming and J lost 2 bases, with 15 bases between them. Germline CDR1 is SGHNT and CDR2 is YYREEE (reference sequence). Source study methods: Estimation of nucleated cell counts relied on the amplification of reference gene primers. Assay used: immunoSEQ multiplex PCR; TCRdb lists only in-frame clones, some missing. V, J and clone size are taken as reported in that table, and D and trimming were inferred from the DNA itself. The sample carries about 440,000 clones, roughly 91% recorded once. The V and J genes are TRBV5-4 and TRBJ1-2; D may be TRBD1 (6 bases). This TCR was recovered from a man between 18 and 35 years old who had recovered from COVID-19. The sample taken for sequencing was PBMCs or T cells enriched from blood (not recorded which). CDR3 DNA sequence: TGTGCCAGCAGCCTGCAAATGGGGGCCAACTATGGCTACACCTTC. Its translation is CASSLQMGANYGYTF.